The clone carrying this T cell receptor (beta chain) was seen once. The sample originates from a study of blood T cell repertoires in COVID-19. Sequenced by immunoSEQ multiplex PCR; TCRdb stores in-frame clones only, minus some. The profile shows about 310,000 clones, around 87% of them singletons. Looked up from germline, CDR1 is MNHNY and CDR2 is SVGAGI (reference sequence). The CDR3 loop spans 16 amino acids. V trimming: 6 bases; J trimming: 4 bases; junction bases outside the gene matches: 10. This TCR came from a woman in her fifties or sixties who had recovered from COVID-19. The V gene is TRBV6-6, the J gene TRBJ2-5; 11 bases are a match to TRBD2. The sequencing input was peripheral blood. The CDR3 reads CASRLSGGAGGETQYF. As DNA, the CDR3 is TGTGCCAGCAGACTTAGCGGGGGGGCAGGGGGAGAGACCCAGTACTTC.